The T cell receptor (beta chain) under discussion was sequenced for a study of blood T cell repertoires in COVID-19. On the study more broadly: Samples representing acute and convalescent COVID-19 were sourced from the United States, Italy and Spain. The analysed material was cDNA or gDNA that came from T cells, B-cell-depleted T cells, or PBMCs.

CDR3 length: 12 residues. J lost 5 bases, V lost 7 bases, and 3 bases had no gene match. Germline V gives CDR1 SGHRS, CDR2 YFSETQ. In the original analysis: Estimated nucleated cell counts came from reference gene primer amplification. Measured with immunoSEQ multiplex PCR; TCRdb has only the in-frame clones, and not every one. Clone size and the V and J calls come from that table; the DNA yielded D and trimming. This sample has 65,000 to 90,000 clones, with under 95% found just once. This rearrangement joins TRBV5-1 to TRBJ2-1; the match to TRBD2 covers 7 bases. The clonotype was recovered from a human donor in a cohort sampled during active COVID-19. Sequencing was carried out using peripheral blood. This CDR3 is CASAGVHNEQFF. For the CDR3, the DNA is TGCGCCAGCGCGGGGGTGCACAATGAGCAGTTCTTC.